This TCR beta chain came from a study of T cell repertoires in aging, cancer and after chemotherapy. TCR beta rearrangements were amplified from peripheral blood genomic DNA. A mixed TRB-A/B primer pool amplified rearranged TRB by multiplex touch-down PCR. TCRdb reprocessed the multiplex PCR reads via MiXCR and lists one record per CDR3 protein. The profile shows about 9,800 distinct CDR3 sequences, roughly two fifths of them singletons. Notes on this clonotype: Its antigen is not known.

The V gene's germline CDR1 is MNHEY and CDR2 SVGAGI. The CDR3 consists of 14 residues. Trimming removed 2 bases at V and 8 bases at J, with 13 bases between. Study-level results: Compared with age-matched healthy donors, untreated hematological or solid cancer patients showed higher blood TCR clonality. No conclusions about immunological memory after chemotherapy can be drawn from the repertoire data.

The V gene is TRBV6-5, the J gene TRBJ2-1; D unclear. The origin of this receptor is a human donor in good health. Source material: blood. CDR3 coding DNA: TGTGCCAGCAGTTACCGTTCCGAGGCCGATGAGCAGTTCTTC. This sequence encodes CASSYRSEADEQFF.